The source of this T cell receptor beta chain is a study of cytotoxic CD8 clonotypes in ibrutinib-treated CLL. Study as a whole: Results showed 25 or so partial and 2 complete responses; following median 68 months, approximately 14 remained remitted, roughly twelve advanced. Each sample contained, on average, approximately 250,000 productive templates and tens of thousands of productive rearrangements.

Remarks on this clone: Antigen: not known.

This CDR3 has 13 residues. Germline CDR1 and CDR2: MNHEY and SVGAGI. Trimming stripped 6 bases from V and 5 bases from J, with 13 bases between. The study's findings and limits: Under treatment, the uncommon public clonotypes either contracted or remained stable.

Investigators sought sequencing depths of between 1 in 200,000 and 1 in 1 million T cells. Using immunoSEQ multiplex PCR, the repertoire was profiled, and TCRdb retains in-frame clones only, with some absent. The profile covers a few hundred thousand clones, with 80% appearing a single time and under 8.5% taken by the ten largest. The rearrangement uses TRBV6-5 and TRBJ2-5; no reliable D call. This specimen was PBMCs, taken before ibrutinib treatment. This TCR was recovered from a human donor with chronic lymphocytic leukemia. The CDR3 region has the DNA TGTGCCAGCAGGGGCGGCCTCCGGGAGACCCAGTACTTC. Translated: CASRGGLRETQYF.